This T cell receptor (beta chain) was observed in a study of blood T cell repertoires in COVID-19 (dated by TCRdb to the early 2020s). Notes on the research overall: Samples from collaborators originated in the United States, Italy and Spain and spanned both the acute and convalescent phases of COVID-19. The prospective study material was composed of cDNA or gDNA derived from T cells, B-cell-depleted T cells, or PBMCs. The repertoires were made available in a free public database intended to serve as a resource for research on the immune response to SARS-CoV-2. Nearly every sample came with metadata listing a de-identified subject ID, COVID-19 status, age in years and sex. Samples were obtained from the ongoing ImmuneRACE study (first 160 participants) and from 1,000 to 1,500 subjects provided by 6 global collaborators. Where available, HLA class I and class II types were obtained from metadata supplied by the sample provider rather than from assay-based typing. Deeply sampled blood TCRbeta repertoires from subjects exposed to, actively infected with, or recovered from COVID-19 were included in the dataset.

One collaborating source in Seattle enrolled patients while the patients were actively infected and followed the patients over time throughout the course of disease. The collaborating institutions used their own protocols to collect whole blood in K2EDTA tubes. For TCRbeta analysis, collaborators shipped samples as frozen whole blood, isolated PBMCs, or DNA extracted from either of those sample types. A note on this clone: Its antigen is still unknown. No much larger clone is present one base from it, and per-base qualities are unavailable.

TCRbeta CDR3 regions were amplified from genomic DNA using the immunoSEQ Assay, a bias-controlled multiplex PCR. As for the authors' bioinformatics: Within the assay, amplification of reference gene primers was used to estimate how many nucleated cells each sample contained. To quantify the absolute abundance of each unique TCRbeta CDR3 rearrangement, sequence reads were collapsed and filtered. For each sample, productive Simpson clonality was calculated as the square root of Simpson's diversity index across productive rearrangements. TCRdb took this table from immuneACCESS and kept in-frame rearrangements with V and J called. Such tables lack part of the clones; where checked against another copy, unresolved V genes explain under half of the gap, and the rest is unexplained. The DNA was the basis for D and trimming; V, J and clone size are from that table. This sample holds about 150,000 clones; roughly 80% were observed only once. Together, the top ten hold 12% of the sample.

From the cysteine up to the phenylalanine, the CDR3 has a length of 15 residues. The entry retains the CDR3 DNA only, 45 bases that are in frame from base 1. Trimming takes 4 bases from V and 3 bases from J, and the germline ends sit 13 bases apart. From the germline V gene (reference sequence), CDR1 is LGHDT and CDR2 is YNNKEL. The research as a whole found: How much clinical and demographic metadata was included differed by source and by participant, and the metadata was provided uncurated.

The sample taken for sequencing was peripheral blood. In this chain, TRBV3-1 (or the pseudogene TRBV3-2) is recombined with TRBJ1-3; the D gene is perhaps TRBD1, on 5 matching bases. The receptor's source is a woman aged 60-75 years with COVID-19, enrolled during active disease. The bases are TGTGCCAGCAGCCTCTCCCAGGGATATGGAAACACCATATATTTT. Its amino acids are CASSLSQGYGNTIYF.